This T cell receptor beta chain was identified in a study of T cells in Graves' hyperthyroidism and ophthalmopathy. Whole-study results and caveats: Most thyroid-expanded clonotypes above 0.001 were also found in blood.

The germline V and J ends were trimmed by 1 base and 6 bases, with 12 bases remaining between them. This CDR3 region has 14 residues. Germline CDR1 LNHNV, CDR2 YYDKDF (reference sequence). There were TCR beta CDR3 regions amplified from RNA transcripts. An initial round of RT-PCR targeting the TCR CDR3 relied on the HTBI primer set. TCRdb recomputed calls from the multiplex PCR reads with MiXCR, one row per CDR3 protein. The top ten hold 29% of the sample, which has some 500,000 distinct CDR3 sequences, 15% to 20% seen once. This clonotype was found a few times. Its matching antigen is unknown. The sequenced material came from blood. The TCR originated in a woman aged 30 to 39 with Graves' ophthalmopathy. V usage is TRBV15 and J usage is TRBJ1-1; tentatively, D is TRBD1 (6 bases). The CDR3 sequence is CATSRAREGAEAFF. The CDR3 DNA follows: TGTGCCACCAGCAGAGCCAGGGAGGGGGCTGAAGCTTTCTTT. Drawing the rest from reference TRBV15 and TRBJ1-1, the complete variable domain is DAMVIQNPRYQVTQFGKPVTLSCSQTLNHNVMYWYQQKSSQAPKLLFHYYDKDFNNEADTPDNFQSRRPNTSFCFLDIRSPGLGDTAMYLCATSRAREGAEAFFGQGTRLTVV.